Below are 23 T cell receptor beta chains sequenced from a single sample in a study of human CD8 memory T cell subsets. Early memory CD8+ T cells that were CCR7+ PD-1+ TIGIT+ and had exhausted-like traits were the TPEX cells. It was UMI-labeled 5' RACE by which the TCR beta libraries were made. TCRdb re-called the 5' RACE reads; every CDR3 protein appears as one record, without DNA. The table for this sample gives about 10,000 distinct CDR3 sequences. The sample comprised CD8+ T cells from PBMCs. The receptor set was obtained from a human donor in good health.

Considering frequency, this clonotype is medium-sized. V is TRBV4-3 and J is TRBJ2-1; TCRdb's D call of TRBD2 is untestable without DNA. There are 16 residues in the CDR3. Germline V lookup: CDR1 LGHNA, CDR2 YSLEER. The chain's CDR3 is CASSQAQAGGPQEQFF.

J is TRBJ1-2 and V is TRBV6-2 or TRBV6-3; TCRdb picks TRBD1, but there is no DNA to check that call. The CDR3 covers 12 residues. The germline gives CDR1 MNHEY, CDR2 SVGEGT. The CDR3 loop is CASSWEGFGYTF.

Frequency places this clonotype as medium-sized (0.01 to 0.1%). The rearrangement uses TRBV3-1 and TRBJ1-1; TCRdb selects TRBD1, and the lack of DNA leaves this call unchecked. The CDR3 is 14 amino acids. The germline gives CDR1 LGHDT, CDR2 YNNKEL (reference sequence). The chain's CDR3 is CASSHWGTDTEAFF.

The chain carries TRBV6-6 and TRBJ2-7. CDR1 MNHNY and CDR2 SVGAGI come from the germline V gene (reference sequence). This CDR3 has 15 residues. This chain's CDR3 is CASSYSSQSSYEQYF.

This chain connects TRBV7-8 to TRBJ2-7. The germline V gene has CDR1 SGHVS and CDR2 FQNEAQ. This CDR3 spans 14 amino acids. The CDR3 sequence: CASSLAGPVREQYF. Using reference TRBV7-8 and TRBJ2-7 for the parts outside the CDR3, the full variable domain is GAGVSQSPRYKVAKRGQDVALRCDPISGHVSLFWYQQALGQGPEFLTYFQNEAQLDKSGLPSDRFFAERPEGSVSTLKIQRTQQEDSAVYLCASSLAGPVREQYFGPGTRLTVT.

The chain joins TRBV6-5 to TRBJ2-7; no DNA is available, so the TRBD1 call from TCRdb remains unchecked. There are 14 residues in the CDR3. CDR1 and CDR2 (germline): MNHEY, SVGAGI. This CDR3 reads CASSYSGQGNEQYF.

J is TRBJ1-2 and V is TRBV25-1; the D call of TRBD1 rests on TCRdb alone, since no DNA is present to check it. The CDR3 has 15 residues. The germline CDR1 and CDR2 sequences are MGHDK and SYGVNS. The CDR3 spells CASSRQGEANYGYTF.

The chain uses TRBV4-3 and TRBJ2-5; TCRdb's D call, TRBD1, is unchecked because there is no DNA. Germline assignment: CDR1 LGHNA and CDR2 YSLEER. CDR3 length: 15 residues. The CDR3 here is CASSQDPGGRETQYF.

The chain combines TRBV7-8 with TRBJ1-4; the D call from TCRdb, TRBD1, cannot be confirmed without DNA. Germline assignment: CDR1 SGHVS and CDR2 FQNEAQ. The CDR3 covers 17 residues. The CDR3 sequence is CASSLPPGDATNEKLFF.

The chain's CDR3 is CASSLQGANEQYF. V is TRBV28 and J is TRBJ2-7; TCRdb's D gene call, TRBD1, goes unchecked for lack of DNA. This CDR3 comprises 13 residues. Per the germline V gene, CDR1 is MDHEN and CDR2 is SYDVKM. The full variable domain, completed using reference TRBV28 and TRBJ2-7, is DVKVTQSSRYLVKRTGEKVFLECVQDMDHENMFWYRQDPGLGLRLIYFSYDVKMKEKGDIPEGYSVSREKKERFSLILESASTNQTSMYLCASSLQGANEQYFGPGTRLTVT.

The rearrangement links TRBV20-1 to TRBJ1-2; the D gene TCRdb calls, TRBD1, cannot be checked with no DNA. Germline loops: CDR1 DFQATT, CDR2 SNEGSKA (reference sequence). This CDR3 comprises 16 residues. The CDR3 is CSARDWGTGGSDGYTF.

The chain is built from TRBV5-8 and TRBJ1-2; TCRdb calls TRBD1, which cannot be checked without DNA. This CDR3 region has 13 residues. Germline CDR1 and CDR2: SGHTS and YDEGEE. The chain's CDR3 is CASRVQGDYGYTF. Variable domain in full (rest from reference TRBV5-8 and TRBJ1-2): EAGVTQSPTHLIKTRGQQATLRCSPISGHTSVYWYQQALGLGLQFLLWYDEGEERNRGNFPPRFSGRQFPNYSSELNVNALELEDSALYLCASRVQGDYGYTFGSGTRLTVV.

This clonotype shows up as medium-sized (0.01 to 0.1%) by frequency. This chain connects TRBV20-1 to TRBJ2-7; TCRdb indicates TRBD2, and absent DNA this call remains unverified. CDR3 length: 19 residues. Germline V gene lookup returns CDR1 DFQATT and CDR2 SNEGSKA (reference sequence). This chain's CDR3 is CSARDRTWLGASTRYEQYF.

The V call is TRBV11-2, the J call TRBJ2-3; absent DNA, TCRdb's TRBD2 call cannot be checked. CDR3 length: 13 amino acids. Germline V gives CDR1 SGHAT, CDR2 FQNNGV. CDR3 residues: CASSYRAADTQYF.

The rearrangement uses TRBV7-3 and TRBJ2-7; TCRdb designates TRBD1, a call that cannot be tested without DNA. Germline V gives CDR1 SGHTA, CDR2 FQGTGA. The CDR3 length is 14 residues. The CDR3 protein is CASSLRGGIDEQYF.

The V gene is TRBV7-9, the J gene TRBJ2-3. Per the germline V gene, CDR1 is SEHNR and CDR2 is FQNEAQ (reference sequence). The CDR3 has 13 residues. Here the CDR3 reads CASSFYSTDTQYF. The variable domain in full, with the rest retrieved from reference TRBV7-9 and TRBJ2-3, is DTGVSQNPRHKITKRGQNVTFRCDPISEHNRLYWYRQTLGQGPEFLTYFQNEAQLEKSRLLSDRFSAERPKGSFSTLEIQRTEQGDSAMYLCASSFYSTDTQYFGPGTRLTVL.

The chain couples TRBV27 to TRBJ1-2; TCRdb's D gene call, TRBD1, goes unchecked for lack of DNA. Germline-derived CDR1 and CDR2 are MNHEY and SMNVEV (reference sequence). The CDR3 length is 15 residues. CDR3: CASSPEEQERYGYTF.

By frequency, this clonotype is medium-sized. This rearrangement joins TRBV19 to TRBJ1-1. This CDR3 is 11 amino acids long. Germline loops: CDR1 LNHDA, CDR2 SQIVND (reference sequence). The CDR3 spells CASIGRAEAFF.

This rearrangement joins TRBV6-6 to TRBJ2-6. The CDR3 totals 15 residues. Germline CDR1 and CDR2: MNHNY and SVGAGI (reference sequence). The chain's CDR3 is CASSQARPGANVLTF.

Frequency places this clonotype as large. This chain uses TRBV20-1 with TRBJ2-7; TCRdb picks TRBD1, but there is no DNA to check that call. CDR1 and CDR2 from the germline V gene are DFQATT and SNEGSKA (reference sequence). The CDR3 length is 13 residues. The chain's CDR3 is CSGRDRGSYEQYF.

The chain links TRBV20-1 to TRBJ2-7; TCRdb returns TRBD1, unconfirmable since there is no DNA. Germline CDR1 and CDR2: DFQATT and SNEGSKA (reference sequence). The CDR3 extends over 13 amino acids. The CDR3 here is CSARGWDNYEQYF.

This chain joins TRBV14 and TRBJ1-6; TCRdb reports TRBD1, a call that lacks DNA to check it against. The V gene's germline CDR1 is SGHDN and CDR2 FVKESK. The CDR3 covers 16 residues. This chain's CDR3 is CASSQDRDRVNSPLHF.

This chain links TRBV28 with TRBJ2-1; TCRdb returns TRBD2, unconfirmable since there is no DNA. The CDR3 has 15 residues. The germline V gene encodes CDR1 MDHEN and CDR2 SYDVKM. CDR3 sequence reads: CASSLSLAGYNEQFF.